A single sample gave rise to the 17 T cell receptor beta chains below, sequenced in a study of T-cell reconstitution after alpha-beta-depleted transplantation in children. Researchers prepared the TCRbeta library using unique molecular identifiers, the study reports. A single record per CDR3 protein comes from TCRdb applying MiXCR to the PCR reads. This table holds about 140,000 distinct CDR3 sequences, 8.8% found once. Sequenced here: PBMCs, mostly from graft donor cells, sampled 180 days after TCRalphabeta/CD19-depleted stem cell transplant. The receptor set was obtained from a female patient aged 2-10 years who had a stem cell transplant for congenital amegakaryocytic thrombocytopenia, so the T cells may come from the graft donor.

The chain couples TRBV7-2 to TRBJ2-7, with a possible D match to TRBD1 (6 bases). This CDR3 is built from 15 residues. Germline values: CDR1 SGHTA, CDR2 FQGNSA. Trimming shortened V by 1 base and J by 0 bases, and 10 bases separated the two germline ends. CDR3 in amino acids: CASSLVRGSSYEQYF. The CDR3 DNA follows: TGTGCCAGCAGCTTAGTAAGGGGGAGCTCCTACGAGCAGTACTTC.

The chain has TRBV10-3 and TRBJ1-1, with D maybe TRBD1 (6 bases). CDR1 is ENHRY and CDR2 is SYGVKD in the germline V gene. This CDR3 has 15 residues. Trimming shortened V by 6 bases and J by 7 bases, and 21 bases separated the two germline ends. The CDR3, as DNA: TGTGCCATCAGCGGGGGCGGGCAGACCTCAAGTGAAGCTTTCTTT. Encoded protein: CAISGGGQTSSEAFF.

This clonotype was recorded many times. The chain employs TRBV28 and TRBJ1-4; no definite D call. Trimming left V 6 bases short and J 8 bases short, with 16 bases between. The CDR3 is 14 amino acids. Germline CDR1 and CDR2: MDHEN and SYDVKM. CDR3 region: CASSRAGNREKLFF. The CDR3 DNA sequence: TGTGCCAGCAGCCGTGCGGGGAATCGAGAAAAACTGTTTTTT.

Ten or more counts support this clonotype. The J gene is TRBJ2-6, the V gene TRBV7-8; no reliable D call. The CDR3 spans 15 residues. CDR1 is SGHVS and CDR2 is FQNEAQ in the germline V gene. V dropped 5 bases and J dropped 2 bases, with 10 bases sitting between them. The CDR3 loop is CASSPSQPGANVLTF. CDR3 coding DNA: TGTGCCAGCAGCCCCTCCCAGCCTGGGGCCAACGTCCTGACTTTC.

The V and J genes are TRBV7-2 and TRBJ2-3; a weak D match, TRBD2 (6 bases). Germline CDR1 is SGHTA and CDR2 is FQGNSA. The CDR3 contains 16 residues. Trimming took off 0 bases at V and 1 base at J, with 11 bases between the two ends. The CDR3 bases are TGTGCCAGCAGCTTAGCGGCTAGCGCGGGCACAGATACGCAGTATTTT. Translating it yields CASSLAASAGTDTQYF.

Ten or more counts support this clonotype. The V gene is TRBV10-3, the J gene TRBJ1-3; D is undetermined. CDR1 and CDR2 (germline): ENHRY, SYGVKD. V was clipped by 9 bases and J by 0 bases, with 9 bases between them. CDR3 length equals 13 residues. The CDR3 loop reads CAITENSGNTIYF. CDR3 coding DNA: TGTGCCATTACAGAGAACTCTGGAAACACCATATATTTT.

The chain carries TRBV5-1 and TRBJ1-3; a possible D gene is TRBD1 (5 bases). V dropped 4 bases and J dropped 4 bases, with 18 bases sitting between them. Per germline, CDR1 SGHRS and CDR2 YFSETQ. This CDR3 contains 16 residues. Here the CDR3 reads CASSQRPGARGNTIYF. In DNA form, the CDR3 reads TGCGCCAGCAGCCAACGACCCGGGGCAAGAGGAAACACCATATATTTT.

This clonotype appeared a few times. One junction end does not reproduce the germline sequence, and a read error may be involved. This chain links TRBV20-1 with TRBJ2-3, with 10 positions matching TRBD1. Germline CDR1 is DFQATT and CDR2 is SNEGSKA (reference sequence). The CDR3 sequence is 17 residues long. The chain's CDR3 is CCARDNRDRGITDTQYF. The CDR3 nucleotides are TGCTGTGCTAGAGATAACCGGGACAGGGGAATTACAGATACGCAGTATTTT.

The chain has TRBV5-1 and TRBJ2-1; D remains unclear. Trimming pared 0 bases from V and 9 bases from J, leaving 22 bases between. This CDR3 spans 17 amino acids. Germline CDR1 SGHRS, CDR2 YFSETQ. Here the CDR3 reads CASSLGLSVGLGLEQFF. DNA for the CDR3: TGCGCCAGCAGCTTGGGTCTTAGTGTAGGGTTAGGTCTTGAGCAGTTCTTC.

The rearrangement uses TRBV20-1 and TRBJ2-2; D gene ambiguous. This CDR3 contains 15 residues. CDR1 is DFQATT, CDR2 SNEGSKA, per germline (reference sequence). V was clipped by 4 bases and J by 6 bases, with 18 bases between them. The CDR3 loop is CSATPAGGKAGELFF. The CDR3 DNA reads as TGCAGTGCTACCCCGGCAGGCGGCAAGGCCGGGGAGCTGTTTTTT.

The sample holds many counts of this clonotype. This chain joins TRBV3-2 and TRBJ1-2; TRBD1 was called by the table and not checked on the DNA. TRBV3-2 is described as a pseudogene. The CDR3 consists of 12 residues. The CDR3 region has the DNA TGTGCCAGCATTGGGACATACTCCGGCTACACCTTC. Protein sequence: CASIGTYSGYTF.

This clonotype was observed a handful of times. This chain links TRBV12-3 or TRBV12-4 with TRBJ2-6; unclear D gene. The CDR3 consists of 13 residues. The germline V and J ends were trimmed by 8 bases and 0 bases, with 5 bases remaining between them. CDR3 in amino acids: CASVYSGANVLTF. The CDR3 DNA sequence: TGTGCCAGCGTATACTCTGGGGCCAACGTCCTGACTTTC.

The chain combines TRBV7-8 with TRBJ1-5; weak D call: TRBD1 (5 bases). V lost 1 base and J 0 bases, leaving 16 bases between the germline ends. From germline, CDR1 is SGHVS and CDR2 FQNEAQ. The CDR3 loop spans 18 amino acids. CDR3 protein: CASSLVRGGVNSNQPQHF. The CDR3 nucleotides are TGTGCCAGCAGCTTAGTTCGCGGGGGGGTGAATAGCAATCAGCCCCAGCATTTT.

This clonotype has ten or more counts. The chain links TRBV29-1 to TRBJ1-2; D gene uncertain. Germline V gene data show CDR1 as SQVTM and CDR2 as ANQGSEA. CDR3 length: 9 amino acids. V lost 3 bases to trimming and J lost 6 bases, with 2 bases between them. CDR3 bases: TGCAGCGTTGAGGATGGCTACACCTTC. Protein: CSVEDGYTF. Combining the CDR3 with reference TRBV29-1 and TRBJ1-2 gives the whole variable domain SAVISQKPSRDICQRGTSLTIQCQVDSQVTMMFWYRQQPGQSLTLIATANQGSEATYESGFVIDKFPISRPNLTFSTLTVSNMSPEDSSIYLCSVEDGYTFGSGTRLTVV.

This clonotype was picked up many times. This chain links TRBV20-1 with TRBJ2-3; 8 bases are shared with TRBD1. In germline, CDR1 is DFQATT, CDR2 SNEGSKA (reference sequence). The CDR3 is made up of 14 amino acids. Trimming removed 6 bases from V and 1 base from J; junction bases left unmatched: 6. CDR3 in amino acids: CSASQGAGTDTQYF. The CDR3 coding sequence is TGCAGTGCGTCTCAGGGGGCAGGCACAGATACGCAGTATTTT.

This clonotype was seen many times. V gene TRBV5-1 combines with J gene TRBJ1-1; D unresolved. CDR1 is SGHRS, CDR2 YFSETQ, per germline. CDR3 length: 15 amino acids. V was pared by 4 bases and J by 1 base, with 14 bases between. In nucleotides, the CDR3 is TGCGCCAGCAGCCCCCTTGGACCGCCGAACACTGAAGCTTTCTTT. Residues: CASSPLGPPNTEAFF.

Ten or more counts support this clonotype. V and J are TRBV7-6 and TRBJ2-2, with TRBD2 as a possible D gene (6 bases). The CDR3 runs to 14 residues. V lost 3 bases, J lost 3 bases, and 8 bases lay in between. Germline V CDR1 and CDR2: SGHVS, FNYEAQ. CDR3 coding DNA: TGTGCCAGCAGCTTGGACTACCACACCGGGGAGCTGTTTTTT. Its protein product is CASSLDYHTGELFF.